Following are 13 T cell receptor beta chains from one sample sequenced in a study of blood T cell repertoires in COVID-19. The repertoire was sequenced with immunoSEQ multiplex PCR; TCRdb's copy has only in-frame clones and lacks some. The data contain over 250,000 clones, 75% to 90% of them singletons. Specimen: peripheral blood. These receptors all come from a woman in her sixties or seventies with COVID-19, enrolled during active disease.

This rearrangement joins TRBV5-1 to TRBJ2-7; TRBD1 matches at 8 bases. The CDR3 runs 16 residues. Germline V gives CDR1 SGHRS, CDR2 YFSETQ. V was pared by 1 base and J by 7 bases, with 13 bases of the junction left unmatched. The CDR3 reads CASSLPGTGVTMEQYF. In nucleotides, the CDR3 is TGCGCCAGCAGCTTGCCTGGGACAGGCGTTACAATGGAGCAGTACTTC. Based on the CDR3 plus reference TRBV5-1 and TRBJ2-7, the full variable domain is KAGVTQTPRYLIKTRGQQVTLSCSPISGHRSVSWYQQTPGQGLQFLFEYFSETQRNKGNFPGRFSGRQFSNSRSEMNVSTLELGDSALYLCASSLPGTGVTMEQYFGPGTRLTVT.

This rearrangement joins TRBV15 to TRBJ1-2; no definite D call. Germline lookup yields CDR1 LNHNV and CDR2 YYDKDF (reference sequence). The CDR3 spans 15 residues. Trimming cost V 1 base and J 4 bases, with 13 bases left between them. CDR3 sequence: CATSRAGDSFYGYTF. In DNA, the CDR3 is TGTGCCACCAGCAGAGCCGGAGACTCGTTCTATGGCTACACCTTC.

The genes are TRBV5-5 and TRBJ1-1; D is uncertain. V was trimmed by 3 bases and J by 0 bases, leaving 9 bases between them. In germline, CDR1 is SGHKS, CDR2 YYEKEE (reference sequence). The length of the CDR3 is 14 residues. CDR3 in amino acids: CASSSEVVNTEAFF. The CDR3 DNA sequence: TGTGCCAGCAGCTCAGAGGTTGTGAACACTGAAGCTTTCTTT.

V gene TRBV28 combines with J gene TRBJ1-1, with 7 bases matching TRBD1. Unmatched junction bases numbered 2, after V lost 7 bases and J lost 3 bases. This CDR3 has 12 residues. The germline V gene encodes CDR1 MDHEN and CDR2 SYDVKM. In nucleotides, the CDR3 is TGTGCCAGCAACACAGGGGACACTGAAGCTTTCTTT. It specifies CASNTGDTEAFF.

This chain links TRBV7-2 with TRBJ1-2, with 7 bases that match TRBD1. With 4 bases clipped from V and 2 bases from J, the junction kept 7 bases outside the gene matches. The CDR3 contains 15 residues. From germline, CDR1 is SGHTA and CDR2 FQGNSA. CDR3 sequence reads: CASSSIYRGNYGYTF. CDR3 nucleotides: TGTGCCAGCAGCTCCATTTACAGGGGCAACTATGGCTACACCTTC. Full variable domain (missing parts from reference TRBV7-2 and TRBJ1-2): GAGVSQSPSNKVTEKGKDVELRCDPISGHTALYWYRQSLGQGLEFLIYFQGNSAPDKSGLPSDRFSAERTGGSVSTLTIQRTQQEDSAVYLCASSSIYRGNYGYTFGSGTRLTVV.

The V gene is TRBV11-3, the J gene TRBJ2-5, with D possibly being TRBD2 (6 bases). Germline CDR1 and CDR2: SGHNT and YENEEA. Trimming removed 1 base at V and 4 bases at J, with 10 bases between. The CDR3 sequence is 14 residues long. In DNA form, the CDR3 reads TGTGCCAGCAGCTTAGTCCGGGGGAGAGAGACCCAGTACTTC. It encodes CASSLVRGRETQYF.

V is TRBV4-2 and J is TRBJ2-7; 10 bases fit TRBD2. This CDR3 spans 15 amino acids. Germline CDR1 is LGHNA and CDR2 is YNFKEQ. V was clipped by 3 bases and J by 2 bases; unmatched bases: 4. The CDR3 DNA is TGTGCCAGCAGCCAGGGAGCGGGAGGGCCCTACGAGCAGTACTTC. Amino acids: CASSQGAGGPYEQYF.

This chain connects TRBV5-4 to TRBJ1-4; a possible D gene is TRBD1 (5 bases). The V and J ends lost 4 bases and 7 bases respectively, with 11 bases between them. The V gene's germline CDR1 is SGHNT and CDR2 YYREEE (reference sequence). CDR3 length equals 13 residues. CDR3 sequence: CASSVGAVEKLFF. The DNA for the CDR3 is TGTGCCAGCAGCGTAGGGGCGGTTGAAAAACTGTTTTTT.

CDR3 nucleotide sequence: TGTGCCAGCAGTACCCGGACAGGGTCGGACACTGAAGCTTTCTTT. This gives the protein CASSTRTGSDTEAFF. V is TRBV6-5 and J is TRBJ1-1; 8 bases agree with TRBD1. The CDR3 has 15 amino acids. From germline, CDR1 is MNHEY and CDR2 SVGAGI. V lost 5 bases and J lost 3; bases outside the gene matches: 8.

The V call is TRBV4-2, the J call TRBJ2-1; the match to TRBD2 covers 7 bases. J gave up 3 bases and V 1 base, and 3 bases lay outside the gene matches. CDR3 size: 15 residues. CDR1 is LGHNA, CDR2 YNFKEQ, per germline. DNA for the CDR3: TGTGCCAGCAGCCAAGCAGCTAGCGGCTACAATGAGCAGTTCTTC. It translates to CASSQAASGYNEQFF.

The chain is built from TRBV28 and TRBJ2-7, with TRBD2 matching 14 bases. The germline V gene has CDR1 MDHEN and CDR2 SYDVKM. The V gene end was trimmed by 6 bases and the J gene end by 2 bases; junction bases not matched to a gene: 6. The CDR3 runs to 16 residues. CDR3 nucleotide sequence: TGTGCCAGCAGAACGGGGACTAGCGGGAGAGCCTACGAGCAGTACTTC. The encoded protein is CASRTGTSGRAYEQYF.

The chain uses TRBV3-1 (or the pseudogene TRBV3-2) and TRBJ2-1, with D unclear. V lost 0 bases to trimming and J lost 0 bases, with 12 bases between them. Germline loops: CDR1 LGHDT, CDR2 YNNKEL (reference sequence). The length of the CDR3 is 17 residues. The CDR3 DNA sequence: TGTGCCAGCAGCCAAGATTCCGGTGTCCTCTCCTACAATGAGCAGTTCTTC. Translation gives CASSQDSGVLSYNEQFF.

The V and J genes are TRBV10-2 and TRBJ2-7, with D possibly matching TRBD2 (6 bases). The V gene lost 2 bases and the J gene lost 1 base, with 12 bases spanning the gap. Germline CDR1 and CDR2: WSHSY and SAAADI. This CDR3 has 15 amino acids. The CDR3 DNA is TGCGCCAGCAGTGAGGGGAGCGGGTTATCCTACGAGCAGTACTTC. This codes for CASSEGSGLSYEQYF.